The 3 T cell receptor beta chains reported below all come from one sample, sequenced in a study of PD-1 blockade in classical Hodgkin lymphoma. There was relapse after autologous stem cell transplantation in every patient, and there was variation in brentuximab vedotin exposure. This table comes from immunoSEQ multiplex PCR, and its TCRdb copy is limited to in-frame clones, with some not included. There are around 26,000 clones in the sample; roughly four fifths occur only once, and around a tenth lies in the top ten. The material was peripheral blood mononuclear cells (PBMCs), obtained before the second cycle of nivolumab. These TCRs come from a human donor with classical Hodgkin lymphoma.

The gene calls are TRBV6-4 and TRBJ2-3; TRBD2 matches at 16 bases. There are 16 residues in the CDR3. Germline values: CDR1 MRHNA, CDR2 SNTAGT. V was pared by 6 bases and J by 6 bases, with 6 bases of the junction left unmatched. CDR3 residues: CASSDGTSGGADTQYF. CDR3 nucleotide sequence: TGTGCCAGCAGCGACGGGACTAGCGGGGGGGCCGATACGCAGTATTTT.

The rearrangement uses TRBV9 and TRBJ1-3, with TRBD1 identical over 10 bases. Germline CDR1 reads SGDLS; CDR2 reads YYNGEE. Trimming cost V 3 bases and J 8 bases; bases outside gene matches: 11. This CDR3 has 16 residues. As DNA, the CDR3 is TGTGCCAGCAGCGATTCCTGGGACAGGGGCGGTCACACCATATATTTT. It specifies CASSDSWDRGGHTIYF.

The chain carries TRBV6-5 and TRBJ2-7, with D unclear. Trimming cost V 5 bases and J 3 bases, with 11 bases left between them. Germline loops: CDR1 MNHEY, CDR2 SVGAGI. The CDR3 extends over 13 amino acids. CDR3 in DNA: TGTGCCAGCAGTCCTAGTTTTAGCTACGAGCAGTACTTC. Encoded protein: CASSPSFSYEQYF.